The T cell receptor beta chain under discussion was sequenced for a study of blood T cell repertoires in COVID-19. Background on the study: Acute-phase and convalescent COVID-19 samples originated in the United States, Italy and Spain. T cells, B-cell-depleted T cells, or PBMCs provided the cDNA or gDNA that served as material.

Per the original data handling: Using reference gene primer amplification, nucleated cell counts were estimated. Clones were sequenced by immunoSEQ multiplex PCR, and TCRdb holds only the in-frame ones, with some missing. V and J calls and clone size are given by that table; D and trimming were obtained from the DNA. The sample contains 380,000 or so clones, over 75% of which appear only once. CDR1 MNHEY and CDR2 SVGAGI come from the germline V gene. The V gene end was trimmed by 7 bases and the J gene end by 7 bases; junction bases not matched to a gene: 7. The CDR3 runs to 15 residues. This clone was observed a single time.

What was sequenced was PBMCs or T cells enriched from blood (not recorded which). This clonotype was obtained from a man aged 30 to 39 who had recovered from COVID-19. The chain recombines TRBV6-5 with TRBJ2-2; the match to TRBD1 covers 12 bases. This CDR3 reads CASISGQGAGGELFF. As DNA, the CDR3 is TGTGCCAGCATTTCGGGACAGGGGGCGGGCGGGGAGCTGTTTTTT.